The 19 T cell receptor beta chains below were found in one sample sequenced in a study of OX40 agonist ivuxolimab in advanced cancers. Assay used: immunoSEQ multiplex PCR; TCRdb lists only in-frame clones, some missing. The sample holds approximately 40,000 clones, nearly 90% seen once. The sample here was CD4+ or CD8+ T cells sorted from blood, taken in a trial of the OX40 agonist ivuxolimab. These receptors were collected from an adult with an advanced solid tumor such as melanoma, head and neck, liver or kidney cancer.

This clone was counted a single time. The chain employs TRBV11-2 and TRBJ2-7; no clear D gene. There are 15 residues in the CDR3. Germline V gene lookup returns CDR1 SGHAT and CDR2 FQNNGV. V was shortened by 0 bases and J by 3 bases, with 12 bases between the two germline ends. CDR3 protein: CASSLEVYSNYEQYF. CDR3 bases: TGTGCCAGCAGCTTAGAGGTTTACAGTAACTACGAGCAGTACTTC.

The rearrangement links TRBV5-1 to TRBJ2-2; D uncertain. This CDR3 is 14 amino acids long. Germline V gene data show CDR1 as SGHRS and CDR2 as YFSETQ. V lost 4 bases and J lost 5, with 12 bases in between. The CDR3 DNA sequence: TGCGCCAGCAGCCGACGACAACCTACCGGGGAGCTGTTTTTT. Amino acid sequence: CASSRRQPTGELFF.

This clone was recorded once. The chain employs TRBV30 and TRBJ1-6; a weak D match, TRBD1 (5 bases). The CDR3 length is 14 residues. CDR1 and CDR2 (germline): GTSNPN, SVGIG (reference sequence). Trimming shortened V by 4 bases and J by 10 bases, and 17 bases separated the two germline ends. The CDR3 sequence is CAWNNGRETSPLHF. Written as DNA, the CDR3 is TGTGCCTGGAATAATGGCAGGGAGACCTCACCCCTCCACTTT.

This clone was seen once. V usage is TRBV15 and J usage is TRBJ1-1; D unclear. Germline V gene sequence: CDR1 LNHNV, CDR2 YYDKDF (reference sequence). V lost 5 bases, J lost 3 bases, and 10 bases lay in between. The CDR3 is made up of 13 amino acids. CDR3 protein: CATSGQSYTEAFF. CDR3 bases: TGTGCCACCAGCGGGCAGTCTTACACTGAAGCTTTCTTT.

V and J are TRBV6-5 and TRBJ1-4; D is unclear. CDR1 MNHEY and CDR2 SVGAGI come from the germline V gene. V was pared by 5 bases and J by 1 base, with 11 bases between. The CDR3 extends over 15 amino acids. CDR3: CASSVPTETNEKLFF. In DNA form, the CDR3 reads TGTGCCAGCAGTGTCCCGACGGAAACTAATGAAAAACTGTTTTTT.

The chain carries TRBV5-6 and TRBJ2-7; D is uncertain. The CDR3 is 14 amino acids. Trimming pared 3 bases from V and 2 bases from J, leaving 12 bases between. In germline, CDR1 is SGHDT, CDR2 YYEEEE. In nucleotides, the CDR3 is TGTGCCAGCAGCTGGGCGGAAACTACCTACGAGCAGTACTTC. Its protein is CASSWAETTYEQYF.

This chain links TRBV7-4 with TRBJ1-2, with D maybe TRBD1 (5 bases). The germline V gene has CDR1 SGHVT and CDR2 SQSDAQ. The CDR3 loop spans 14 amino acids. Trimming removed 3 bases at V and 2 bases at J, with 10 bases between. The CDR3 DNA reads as TGTGCCAGCAGCTTCCAGACAGAGAACTATGGCTACACCTTC. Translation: CASSFQTENYGYTF.

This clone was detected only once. The CDR3 coding sequence is TGTGCCAGCAGCCACCCCCCAGATACGCAGTATTTT. It specifies CASSHPPDTQYF. The chain employs TRBV7-9 and TRBJ2-3, with no clear D. CDR1 and CDR2 (germline): SEHNR, FQNEAQ (reference sequence). Trimming pared 5 bases from V and 4 bases from J, leaving 7 bases between. The length of the CDR3 is 12 residues.

The CDR3 DNA reads as TGTGCCAGCTCATTAATTCGGGACACTGAAGCTTTCTTT. This translates into CASSLIRDTEAFF. The V and J genes are TRBV18 and TRBJ1-1; D unresolved. Trimming pared 5 bases from V and 3 bases from J, leaving 10 bases between. This CDR3 contains 13 residues. Germline V gene lookup returns CDR1 KGHSH and CDR2 LQKENI.

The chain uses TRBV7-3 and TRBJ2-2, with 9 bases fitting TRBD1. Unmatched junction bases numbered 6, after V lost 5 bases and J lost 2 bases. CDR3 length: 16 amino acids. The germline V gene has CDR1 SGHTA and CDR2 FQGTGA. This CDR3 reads CASSTRQGGNTGELFF. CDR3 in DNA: TGTGCCAGCAGCACGCGACAGGGGGGTAACACCGGGGAGCTGTTTTTT.

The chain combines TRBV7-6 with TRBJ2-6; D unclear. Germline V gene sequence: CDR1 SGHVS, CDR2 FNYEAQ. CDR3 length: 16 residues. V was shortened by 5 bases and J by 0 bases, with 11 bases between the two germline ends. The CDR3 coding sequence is TGTGCCAGCAGCCCCCAACAGAGCTCTGGGGCCAACGTCCTGACTTTC. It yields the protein CASSPQQSSGANVLTF.

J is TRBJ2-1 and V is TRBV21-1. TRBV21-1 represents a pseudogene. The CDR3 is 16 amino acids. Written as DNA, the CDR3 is TGTGCCAGCAGCAAAGCAGTAAAGCTTTGGGTGCGTGAGCAGTTCTTC. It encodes CASSKAVKLWVREQFF.

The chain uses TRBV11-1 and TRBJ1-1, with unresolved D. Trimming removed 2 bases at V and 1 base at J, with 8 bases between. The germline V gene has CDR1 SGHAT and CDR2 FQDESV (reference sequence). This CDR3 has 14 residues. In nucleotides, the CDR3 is TGTGCCAGCAGCTTAACAGCTAGGAACACTGAAGCTTTCTTT. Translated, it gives CASSLTARNTEAFF.

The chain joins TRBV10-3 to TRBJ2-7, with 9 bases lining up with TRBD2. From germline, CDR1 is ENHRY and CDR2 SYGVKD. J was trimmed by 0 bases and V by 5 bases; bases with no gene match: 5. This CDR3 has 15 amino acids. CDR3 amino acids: CAISPSSGASYEQYF. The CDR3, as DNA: TGTGCCATCAGTCCTTCTAGCGGGGCCTCCTACGAGCAGTACTTC.

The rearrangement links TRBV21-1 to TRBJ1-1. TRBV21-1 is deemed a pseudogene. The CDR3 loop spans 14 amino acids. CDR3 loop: CAGGRKGAGTEAFF. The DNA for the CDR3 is TGTGCGGGAGGGAGGAAGGGGGCGGGTACTGAAGCTTTCTTT.

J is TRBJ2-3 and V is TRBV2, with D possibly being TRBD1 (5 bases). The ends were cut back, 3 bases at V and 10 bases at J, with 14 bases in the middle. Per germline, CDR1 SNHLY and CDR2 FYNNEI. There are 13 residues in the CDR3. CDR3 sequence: CASSELRQTAQYF. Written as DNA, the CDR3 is TGTGCCAGCAGTGAGCTCCGACAGACCGCGCAGTATTTT.

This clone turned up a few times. CDR3 region: CACARCWEQYF. CDR3 DNA sequence: TGTGCCTGCGCCAGGTGCTGGGAGCAGTACTTC. The rearrangement links TRBV30 to TRBJ2-7; D is undetermined. Germline V gene lookup returns CDR1 GTSNPN and CDR2 SVGIG (reference sequence). The CDR3 is 11 amino acids. The germline V and J ends were trimmed by 6 bases and 7 bases, with 13 bases remaining between them.

CDR3: CASTKSPGGGTRTDTQYF. For the CDR3, the DNA is TGTGCCAGCACCAAAAGTCCTGGGGGAGGGACGCGCACAGATACGCAGTATTTT. This chain uses TRBV7-8 with TRBJ2-3; TRBD2 agrees at 7 bases. J gave up 1 base and V 7 bases, and 17 bases lay outside the gene matches. There are 18 residues in the CDR3. Germline V gene lookup returns CDR1 SGHVS and CDR2 FQNEAQ.

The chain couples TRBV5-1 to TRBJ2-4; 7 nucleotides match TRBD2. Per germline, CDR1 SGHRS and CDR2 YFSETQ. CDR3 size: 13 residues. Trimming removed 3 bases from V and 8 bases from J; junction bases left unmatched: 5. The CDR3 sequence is CASSSGRGDIQYF. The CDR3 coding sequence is TGCGCCAGCAGCTCCGGACGGGGGGACATTCAGTACTTC.